The next 32 T cell receptor beta chains were all read from a single sample in a study of beta chain features in type 1 diabetes. Reverse transcription of all isolated RNA meant that expressed TCRB transcripts were sequenced. Clones were read by immunoSEQ multiplex PCR, and TCRdb kept only the in-frame ones, dropping some. The table lists roughly 290,000 clones, 14% to 15% of them singletons, with 0.015% to 0.019% in the top ten. Study conclusions and caveats: Significant though moderate, a shortening of TCRB CDR3s appeared in all four CD4+ subsets of Type 1 diabetes patients.

For these receptors, no antigen is known. Material for sequencing was naive CD4+ T cells from blood. These receptors all stem from a young man with type 1 diabetes.

V is TRBV7-9 and J is TRBJ2-1; TRBD1 agrees at 7 bases. V was pared by 2 bases and J by 2 bases, with 6 bases of the junction left unmatched. Germline assignment: CDR1 SEHNR and CDR2 FQNEAQ (reference sequence). The CDR3 contains 16 residues. The CDR3 DNA is TGTGCCAGCAGCTTATGGGTGGGACAGACCTACAATGAGCAGTTCTTC. It specifies CASSLWVGQTYNEQFF. Together with reference TRBV7-9 and TRBJ2-1, the CDR3 gives the full variable domain: DTGVSQNPRHKITKRGQNVTFRCDPISEHNRLYWYRQTLGQGPEFLTYFQNEAQLEKSRLLSDRFSAERPKGSFSTLEIQRTEQGDSAMYLCASSLWVGQTYNEQFFGPGTRLTVL.

J is TRBJ1-1 and V is TRBV30; D is unclear. Germline loops: CDR1 GTSNPN, CDR2 SVGIG (reference sequence). Trimming shortened V by 3 bases and J by 1 base, and 6 bases separated the two germline ends. This CDR3 spans 12 amino acids. The CDR3 loop reads CAWRGGNTEAFF. Written as DNA, the CDR3 is TGTGCCTGGAGGGGAGGGAACACTGAAGCTTTCTTT.

Of note for this clone: This same CDR3 is encoded by further DNA sequences in the sample. The CDR3 reads CASSEARGGTEAFF. CDR3 sequence (DNA): TGTGCCAGCAGTGAAGCGCGGGGGGGCACTGAAGCTTTCTTT. The gene calls are TRBV2 and TRBJ1-1, with D perhaps TRBD1 (5 bases). Germline V lookup: CDR1 SNHLY, CDR2 FYNNEI. V dropped 0 bases and J dropped 4 bases, with 9 bases sitting between them. The CDR3 loop spans 14 amino acids.

This clone was found a few times. CDR3 sequence (DNA): TGTGCCAGCAGCGAGTCTGCGACTAATGAAAAACTGTTTTTT. Translating it yields CASSESATNEKLFF. This chain uses TRBV7-2 with TRBJ1-4, with no clear D. The CDR3 loop spans 14 amino acids. Trimming removed 5 bases at V and 2 bases at J, with 9 bases between. The germline CDR1 and CDR2 sequences are SGHTA and FQGNSA.

The chain joins TRBV7-9 to TRBJ2-1, with 7 bases aligning to TRBD2. V gave up 8 bases and J gave up 9 bases; unmatched junction bases: 10. Germline CDR1 and CDR2: SEHNR and FQNEAQ (reference sequence). CDR3 size: 13 residues. The CDR3 loop reads CASSPLGRGEQFF. For the CDR3, the DNA is TGTGCCAGCTCCCCCCTAGGGAGGGGTGAGCAGTTCTTC. Based on the CDR3 plus reference TRBV7-9 and TRBJ2-1, the full variable domain is DTGVSQNPRHKITKRGQNVTFRCDPISEHNRLYWYRQTLGQGPEFLTYFQNEAQLEKSRLLSDRFSAERPKGSFSTLEIQRTEQGDSAMYLCASSPLGRGEQFFGPGTRLTVL.

Turning to this clone: Different DNA sequences within this sample yield the same CDR3. The V gene is TRBV11-2, the J gene TRBJ2-3; D perhaps matches TRBD2 (5 bases). CDR3 size: 13 residues. Germline CDR1 and CDR2: SGHAT and FQNNGV. V was shortened by 3 bases and J by 1 base, with 5 bases between the two germline ends. CDR3 residues: CASSFGGTDTQYF. The DNA of the CDR3 is TGTGCCAGCAGCTTCGGGGGCACAGATACGCAGTATTTT.

The sample holds a few counts of this clone. J is TRBJ2-7 and V is TRBV5-5; the D is unclear. Germline V gene lookup returns CDR1 SGHKS and CDR2 YYEKEE (reference sequence). Trimming took off 0 bases at V and 1 base at J, with 8 bases between the two ends. The CDR3 runs to 14 residues. The CDR3 DNA is TGTGCCAGCAGCTTGGGTAGCCTTTCCTACGAGCAGTACTTC. This sequence encodes CASSLGSLSYEQYF.

The chain recombines TRBV15 with TRBJ2-3; possible D gene TRBD1, 5 bases. V shed 1 base and J shed 3 bases, with 17 bases lying between them. Germline CDR1 reads LNHNV; CDR2 reads YYDKDF (reference sequence). There are 17 residues in the CDR3. The DNA of the CDR3 is TGTGCCACCAGCAGAGGTTCGACAGCCGAGAAAACAGATACGCAGTATTTT. As protein: CATSRGSTAEKTDTQYF. The whole variable domain, filled in from reference TRBV15 and TRBJ2-3, reads DAMVIQNPRYQVTQFGKPVTLSCSQTLNHNVMYWYQQKSSQAPKLLFHYYDKDFNNEADTPDNFQSRRPNTSFCFLDIRSPGLGDTAMYLCATSRGSTAEKTDTQYFGPGTRLTVL.

This chain uses TRBV11-3 with TRBJ2-3; TRBD1 aligns across 8 bases. J was trimmed by 6 bases and V by 1 base; bases with no gene match: 6. The germline gives CDR1 SGHNT, CDR2 YENEEA. CDR3 size: 15 residues. In DNA, the CDR3 is TGTGCCAGCAGCTTAGGTTACAGGGGGAAGGATACGCAGTATTTT. Translated, it gives CASSLGYRGKDTQYF.

This clone was detected only a few times. The rearrangement links TRBV29-1 to TRBJ1-2; no firm D call. In germline, CDR1 is SQVTM, CDR2 ANQGSEA. V was shortened by 4 bases and J by 7 bases, with 16 bases between the two germline ends. The CDR3 runs to 13 residues. CDR3 nucleotides: TGCAGCGTTGGCCGCCAACTGGCGGGTGGCTACACCTTC. Its protein product is CSVGRQLAGGYTF. Together with reference TRBV29-1 and TRBJ1-2, the CDR3 gives the full variable domain: SAVISQKPSRDICQRGTSLTIQCQVDSQVTMMFWYRQQPGQSLTLIATANQGSEATYESGFVIDKFPISRPNLTFSTLTVSNMSPEDSSIYLCSVGRQLAGGYTFGSGTRLTVV.

CDR3 nucleotide sequence: TGCAGCGTTGAACTACCGGGCACAGATACGCAGTATTTT. Translated, it gives CSVELPGTDTQYF. The V gene is TRBV29-1, the J gene TRBJ2-3; no clear D gene. V was trimmed by 2 bases and J by 1 base, leaving 7 bases between them. The CDR3 has 13 residues. Germline CDR1 is SQVTM and CDR2 is ANQGSEA.

This chain connects TRBV5-1 to TRBJ2-4, with 7 bases that match TRBD2. Germline trimming cut 0 bases from V and 3 bases from J; bases unmatched to any gene: 6. Per the germline V gene, CDR1 is SGHRS and CDR2 is YFSETQ. The CDR3 length is 16 residues. CDR3 region: CASSLAREVGKNIQYF. CDR3 nucleotides: TGCGCCAGCAGCTTGGCCCGGGAGGTTGGCAAAAACATTCAGTACTTC.

This chain connects TRBV5-6 to TRBJ2-5; weak D call: TRBD1 (6 bases). The J call may be in error: the DNA end matches TRBJ2-7 better. This CDR3 comprises 13 residues. CDR1 is SGHDT, CDR2 YYEEEE, per germline. CDR3 residues: CASSFRGYDEQYF. The CDR3 nucleotides read TGTGCCAGCAGCTTCAGGGGCTACGACGAGCAGTACTTC.

The rearrangement joins TRBV29-1 to TRBJ2-2; tentative D call: TRBD1 (6 bases). Per the germline V gene, CDR1 is SQVTM and CDR2 is ANQGSEA. The CDR3 runs to 13 residues. The V gene lost 4 bases and the J gene lost 3 bases, with 9 bases spanning the gap. The DNA of the CDR3 is TGCAGCGTTGCAGGGGTGCACACCGGGGAGCTGTTTTTT. This codes for CSVAGVHTGELFF.

This clone was detected a few times. V and J are TRBV6-5 and TRBJ2-1; D unclear. The CDR3 runs 12 residues. Trimming removed 8 bases from V and 8 bases from J, with 13 bases in between. The germline CDR1 and CDR2 sequences are MNHEY and SVGAGI. The CDR3 protein is CASRGTFYEQFF. The CDR3 nucleotides read TGTGCCAGCCGAGGTACTTTCTATGAGCAGTTCTTC.

This clone was picked up many times. The rearrangement links TRBV30 to TRBJ2-7; D is uncertain. The V gene's germline CDR1 is GTSNPN and CDR2 SVGIG (reference sequence). The CDR3 runs to 13 residues. V lost 1 base and J 7 bases, leaving 14 bases between the germline ends. CDR3 nucleotide sequence: TGTGCCTGGAGTGGGATCTCAGGAAGTGAGCAGTACTTC. Amino acids: CAWSGISGSEQYF. The full variable domain, with the rest looked up from reference TRBV30 and TRBJ2-7, is SQTIHQWPATLVQPVGSPLSLECTVEGTSNPNLYWYRQAAGRGLQLLFYSVGIGQISSEVPQNLSASRPQDRQFILSSKKLLLSDSGFYLCAWSGISGSEQYFGPGTRLTVT.

This clone was seen a handful of times. The chain couples TRBV18 to TRBJ1-2, with 7 bases that match TRBD1. Trimming removed 1 base from V and 3 bases from J; junction bases left unmatched: 2. The CDR3 has 14 amino acids. Germline V gene lookup returns CDR1 KGHSH and CDR2 LQKENI. Here the CDR3 reads CASSPRDSDYGYTF. DNA of the CDR3: TGTGCCAGCTCACCACGGGACAGTGACTATGGCTACACCTTC.

This clone was picked up a small number of times. The chain recombines TRBV12-5 with TRBJ2-1, with D perhaps TRBD1 (6 bases). Trimming removed 7 bases from V and 12 bases from J, with 22 bases in between. The CDR3 length is 14 residues. Germline V gene data show CDR1 as LGHNT and CDR2 as FRNRAP. CDR3 in DNA: TGTGCTAGTGCCAGGACAGCTACCCATCTGGGGCAGTTCTTC. This translates into CASARTATHLGQFF.

The chain links TRBV2 to TRBJ2-1; a weak D match, TRBD1 (5 bases). V was shortened by 7 bases and J by 0 bases, with 7 bases between the two germline ends. Germline CDR1 and CDR2: SNHLY and FYNNEI. The CDR3 extends over 13 amino acids. CDR3 bases: TGTGCCAGCATTCAGGGCTCCTACAATGAGCAGTTCTTC. Residues: CASIQGSYNEQFF. The full variable domain, its missing parts supplied by reference TRBV2 and TRBJ2-1, is EPEVTQTPSHQVTQMGQEVILRCVPISNHLYFYWYRQILGQKVEFLVSFYNNEISEKSEIFDDQFSVERPDGSNFTLKIRSTKLEDSAMYFCASIQGSYNEQFFGPGTRLTVL.

This CDR3 reads CASSRTGTGASNEKLFF. DNA for the CDR3: TGCGCCAGCAGCCGGACCGGGACAGGAGCCTCTAATGAAAAACTGTTTTTT. This rearrangement joins TRBV4-3 to TRBJ1-4; the match to TRBD1 covers 8 bases. This CDR3 spans 17 amino acids. J was trimmed by 3 bases and V by 4 bases; bases with no gene match: 10. Per the germline V gene, CDR1 is LGHNA and CDR2 is YSLEER.

The chain couples TRBV30 to TRBJ2-1; the D is unclear. The CDR3 runs 15 residues. Germline V gene lookup returns CDR1 GTSNPN and CDR2 SVGIG (reference sequence). Trimming stripped 2 bases from V and 3 bases from J, with 14 bases between. CDR3 DNA: TGTGCCTGGAGTCCCCTCTCGGTTTACTACAATGAGCAGTTCTTC. This translates into CAWSPLSVYYNEQFF.

A few counts support this clone. DNA of the CDR3: TGTGCCAGCAGTTATTCGGGGGGAAACACCATATATTTT. The encoded protein is CASSYSGGNTIYF. The rearrangement uses TRBV27 and TRBJ1-3; D remains unclear. CDR3 length: 13 residues. V shed 4 bases and J shed 4 bases, with 8 bases lying between them. From germline, CDR1 is MNHEY and CDR2 SMNVEV (reference sequence).

The sample holds a few counts of this clone. In DNA, the CDR3 is TGCGCCAGCAGCCAAGATCAATATAGCTCTGGGGCCAACGTCCTGACTTTC. This gives the protein CASSQDQYSSGANVLTF. The rearrangement links TRBV4-3 to TRBJ2-6; D is unclear. CDR3 length: 17 amino acids. V dropped 0 bases and J dropped 0 bases, with 9 bases sitting between them. The germline CDR1 and CDR2 sequences are LGHNA and YSLEER.

J is TRBJ2-5 and V is TRBV9, with D tentatively TRBD2 (5 bases). CDR1 SGDLS and CDR2 YYNGEE come from the germline V gene. This CDR3 is 13 amino acids long. The ends were cut back, 3 bases at V and 1 base at J, with 7 bases in the middle. CDR3: CASSGTSQETQYF. The CDR3 region has the DNA TGTGCCAGCAGCGGTACTAGCCAAGAGACCCAGTACTTC.

This clone was picked up a small number of times. This sequence joins TRBV5-8 and TRBJ2-1, with TRBD1 matching over 9 bases. V gave up 2 bases and J gave up 1 base; unmatched junction bases: 4. Germline V gives CDR1 SGHTS, CDR2 YDEGEE. This CDR3 contains 16 residues. This CDR3 reads CASSFIDRGSYNEQFF. Written as DNA, the CDR3 is TGTGCCAGCAGCTTTATAGACAGGGGGTCCTACAATGAGCAGTTCTTC.

V usage is TRBV6-4 and J usage is TRBJ1-6, with D tentatively TRBD1 (6 bases). Germline values: CDR1 MRHNA, CDR2 SNTAGT. The V and J ends lost 9 bases and 15 bases respectively, with 9 bases between them. There are 9 residues in the CDR3. CDR3 bases: TGTGCCAGGGAAGGGGGCCTCCACTTT. Translated: CAREGGLHF.

CDR3 nucleotide sequence: TGTGCCAGCAGCCCCCCCGGACTAGCGGGGGGCGGGGAGACCCAGTACTTC. Its protein is CASSPPGLAGGGETQYF. This sequence joins TRBV7-2 and TRBJ2-5; TRBD2 agrees at 14 bases. J gave up 5 bases and V 5 bases, and 10 bases lay outside the gene matches. This CDR3 spans 17 amino acids. Germline V gene sequence: CDR1 SGHTA, CDR2 FQGNSA.

The chain uses TRBV29-1 and TRBJ2-2; TRBD1 agrees at 8 bases. CDR1 is SQVTM, CDR2 ANQGSEA, per germline. V shed 3 bases, J shed 5 bases, and the junction held 5 bases outside the gene matches. The CDR3 consists of 14 residues. CDR3 sequence (DNA): TGCAGCGTTGAGCAGGGGGCGCGAACCGGGGAGCTGTTTTTT. Protein: CSVEQGARTGELFF.

V and J are TRBV7-2 and TRBJ2-1; D ambiguous. The CDR3 runs 15 residues. Germline V lookup: CDR1 SGHTA, CDR2 FQGNSA. The V and J ends lost 0 bases and 6 bases respectively, with 12 bases between them. The CDR3: CASSLALGFSNEQFF. The CDR3 DNA sequence: TGTGCCAGCAGCTTAGCGCTAGGATTTAGCAATGAGCAGTTCTTC.

The chain combines TRBV6-5 with TRBJ1-3; TRBD1 matches 7 bases. The CDR3 consists of 16 residues. J gave up 4 bases and V 0 bases, and 6 bases lay outside the gene matches. Germline CDR1 is MNHEY and CDR2 is SVGAGI. Written as DNA, the CDR3 is TGTGCCAGCAGTTACTCGGACAGGCGGCAGGGAAACACCATATATTTT. As protein: CASSYSDRRQGNTIYF.

The gene calls are TRBV5-1 and TRBJ2-5; the match to TRBD1 covers 7 bases. Trimming cost V 4 bases and J 0 bases; bases outside gene matches: 6. Germline V gives CDR1 SGHRS, CDR2 YFSETQ. The CDR3 totals 15 residues. The CDR3 DNA sequence: TGCGCCAGCAGCCCGACAGGGATTAACCAAGAGACCCAGTACTTC. This encodes CASSPTGINQETQYF.

This clone was observed a handful of times. CDR3 protein: CASSGEWQGQPQHF. CDR3 in DNA: TGTGCCAGTAGTGGGGAATGGCAGGGGCAGCCCCAGCATTTT. The V call is TRBV19, the J call TRBJ1-5, with TRBD1 as a possible D gene (6 bases). The V end lost 5 bases, the J end lost 7 bases, and 15 bases lay between the germline ends. Germline lookup yields CDR1 LNHDA and CDR2 SQIVND (reference sequence). The CDR3 is made up of 14 amino acids.